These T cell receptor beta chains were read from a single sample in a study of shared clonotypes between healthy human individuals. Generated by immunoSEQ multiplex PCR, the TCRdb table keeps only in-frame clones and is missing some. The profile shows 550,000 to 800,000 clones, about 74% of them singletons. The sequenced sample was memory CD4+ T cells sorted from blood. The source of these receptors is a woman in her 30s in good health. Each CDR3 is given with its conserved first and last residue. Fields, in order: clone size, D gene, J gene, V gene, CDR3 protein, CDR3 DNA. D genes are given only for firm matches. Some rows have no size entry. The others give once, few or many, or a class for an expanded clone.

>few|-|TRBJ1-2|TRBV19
CASSVDGGEHYGYTF
TGTGCCAGTAGTGTCGACGGAGGGGAACACTATGGCTACACCTTC
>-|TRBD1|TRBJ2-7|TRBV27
CASSRKPGQGAYEQYF
TGTGCCAGCAGTCGAAAACCGGGACAGGGGGCGTACGAGCAGTACTTC
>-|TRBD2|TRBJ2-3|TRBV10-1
CASSPGGSTDTQYF
TGCGCCAGCAGTCCGGGGGGTAGTACAGATACGCAGTATTTT
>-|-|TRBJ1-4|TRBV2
CASSDYRSPTNEKLFF
TGTGCCAGCAGTGATTACAGGAGCCCAACTAATGAAAAACTGTTTTTT
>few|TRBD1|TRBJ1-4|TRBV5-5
CASSRDRGGEKLFF
TGTGCCAGCAGCCGGGACAGGGGAGGGGAAAAACTGTTTTTT
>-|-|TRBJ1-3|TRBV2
CASTGLTLGNTIYF
TGTGCCAGCACAGGGTTAACACTTGGAAACACCATATATTTT
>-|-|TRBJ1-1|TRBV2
CASKGLTNTEAFF
TGTGCCAGCAAGGGACTGACGAACACTGAAGCTTTCTTT
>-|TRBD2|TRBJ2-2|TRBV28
CASRTAGVVTGELFF
TGTGCCAGCAGAACAGCGGGAGTGGTCACCGGGGAGCTGTTTTTT
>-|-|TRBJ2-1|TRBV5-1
CATRISGTNDNEQFF
TGCGCCACCCGTATTTCCGGGACGAATGACAATGAGCAGTTCTTC
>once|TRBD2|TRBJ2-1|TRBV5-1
CASSRGTSGRVHNEQFF
TGCGCCAGCAGCAGGGGGACTAGCGGGAGGGTTCACAATGAGCAGTTCTTC
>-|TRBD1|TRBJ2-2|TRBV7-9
CASRIRQGMAGELFF
TGTGCCAGCAGAATCCGACAGGGGATGGCCGGGGAGCTGTTTTTT
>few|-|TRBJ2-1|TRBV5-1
CASSLDRPSYNEQFF
TGCGCCAGCAGCTTGGACAGGCCATCCTACAATGAGCAGTTCTTC
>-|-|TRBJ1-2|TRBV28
CASSLGFYGYTF
TGTGCCAGCAGTCTAGGGTTCTATGGCTACACCTTC
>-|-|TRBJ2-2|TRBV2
CASMGRRDRGELFF
TGTGCCAGCATGGGAAGGCGGGATAGGGGGGAGCTGTTTTTT
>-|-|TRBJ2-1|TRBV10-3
CAISELGPSGSYNEQFF
TGTGCCATCAGTGAGTTGGGACCGAGCGGTTCCTACAATGAGCAGTTCTTC
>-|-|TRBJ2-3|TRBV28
CASTLGGSGMADTQYF
TGTGCCAGCACCTTGGGCGGGTCAGGAATGGCAGATACGCAGTATTTT
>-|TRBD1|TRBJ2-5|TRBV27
CASSPRTGGGETQYF
TGTGCCAGCAGTCCTCGGACAGGGGGGGGAGAGACCCAGTACTTC
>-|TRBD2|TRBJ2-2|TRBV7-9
CASSLEAGATGELFF
TGTGCCAGCAGCTTAGAAGCGGGAGCCACCGGGGAGCTGTTTTTT
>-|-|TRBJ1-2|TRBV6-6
CASTSPGYGYTF
TGTGCCAGCACCTCACCGGGGTATGGCTACACCTTC
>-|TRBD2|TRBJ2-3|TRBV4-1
CASSPLGLAGDTQYF
TGCGCCAGCAGCCCACTTGGACTAGCCGGGGATACGCAGTATTTT
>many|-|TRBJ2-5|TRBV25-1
CASSPPGIRGETQYF
TGTGCCAGCAGCCCACCCGGGATCCGGGGGGAGACCCAGTACTTC
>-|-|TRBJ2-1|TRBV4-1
CASSRGQRSYNEQFF
TGCGCCAGCAGCCGAGGACAGCGCTCCTACAATGAGCAGTTCTTC
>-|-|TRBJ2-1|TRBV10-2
CAIQGLAYNEQFF
TGCGCCATACAGGGACTTGCGTACAATGAGCAGTTCTTC
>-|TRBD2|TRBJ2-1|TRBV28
CASSFVLVPSSGRINPYNEQFF
TGTGCCAGCAGTTTCGTTTTGGTGCCGTCTAGCGGGAGAATTAACCCCTACAATGAGCAGTTCTTC
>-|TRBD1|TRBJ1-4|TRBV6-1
CASSVGRGYEKLFF
TGTGCCAGCAGTGTCGGCAGGGGGTATGAAAAACTGTTTTTT
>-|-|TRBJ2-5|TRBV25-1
CASATPGGRETQYF
TGTGCCAGCGCAACCCCGGGGGGCCGAGAGACCCAGTACTTC
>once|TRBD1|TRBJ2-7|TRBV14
CASSRGPGGYEQYF
TGTGCCAGCAGCAGGGGGCCAGGCGGGTACGAGCAGTACTTC
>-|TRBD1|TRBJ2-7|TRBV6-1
CASSVLLGQASEQYF
TGTGCCAGCAGTGTACTTCTCGGACAGGCAAGCGAGCAGTACTTC
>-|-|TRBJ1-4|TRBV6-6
CASSYGLENEKLFF
TGTGCCAGCAGTTACGGTCTGGAGAATGAAAAACTGTTTTTT
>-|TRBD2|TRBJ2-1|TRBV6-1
CASRPGTRVNEQFF
TGTGCCAGCAGACCTGGGACTAGGGTCAATGAGCAGTTCTTC
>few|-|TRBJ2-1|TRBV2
CASSEATRGQFF
TGTGCCAGCAGTGAAGCAACTAGGGGGCAGTTCTTC
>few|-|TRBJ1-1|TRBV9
CASSLSTVENTEAFF
TGTGCCAGCAGCCTATCGACAGTGGAGAACACTGAAGCTTTCTTT
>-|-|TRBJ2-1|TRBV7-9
CASSLEAYYNEQFF
TGTGCCAGCAGCTTAGAAGCCTACTACAATGAGCAGTTCTTC
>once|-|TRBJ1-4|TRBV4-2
CASSQGGGVSEKLFF
TGTGCCAGCAGCCAAGGCGGGGGCGTATCTGAAAAACTGTTTTTT
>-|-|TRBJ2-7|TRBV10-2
CASSEFYYEQYF
TGCGCCAGCAGTGAGTTTTACTACGAGCAGTACTTC
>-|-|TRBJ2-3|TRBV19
CASSNLGYTDTQYF
TGTGCCAGTAGTAACCTGGGCTACACAGATACGCAGTATTTT
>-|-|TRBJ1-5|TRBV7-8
CASSLATVGSNQPQHF
TGTGCCAGCAGCTTAGCGACGGTGGGTAGCAATCAGCCCCAGCATTTT
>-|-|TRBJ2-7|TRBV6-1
CASSQRLESPREQYF
TGTGCCAGCAGCCAAAGACTAGAATCCCCTCGAGAGCAGTACTTC
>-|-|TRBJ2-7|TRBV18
CASSPTGRGRSFYEQYF
TGTGCCAGCTCACCGACCGGTCGGGGGAGGTCCTTCTACGAGCAGTACTTC
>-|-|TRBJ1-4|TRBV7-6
CASSLEGRDLGEKLFF
TGTGCCAGCAGCTTAGAGGGGAGGGATCTTGGAGAAAAACTGTTTTTT
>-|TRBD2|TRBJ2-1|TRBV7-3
CASSSGLAGYNEQFF
TGTGCCAGCAGCTCGGGACTAGCGGGCTACAATGAGCAGTTCTTC
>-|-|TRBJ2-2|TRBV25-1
CASSESGGNTGELFF
TGTGCCAGCAGTGAATCCGGTGGAAACACCGGGGAGCTGTTTTTT
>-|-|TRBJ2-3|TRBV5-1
CASSLALRNTDTQYF
TGCGCCAGCAGCTTGGCCCTGCGGAACACAGATACGCAGTATTTT
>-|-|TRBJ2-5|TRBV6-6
CATQGSIGRETQYF
TGTGCCACCCAGGGGAGTATTGGGCGGGAGACCCAGTACTTC
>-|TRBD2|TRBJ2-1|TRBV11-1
CASSRTSGGYNEQFF
TGTGCCAGCAGCAGGACTAGCGGGGGTTACAATGAGCAGTTCTTC
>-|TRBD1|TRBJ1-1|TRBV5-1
CASSIGQGTEAFF
TGCGCCAGCAGCATTGGACAGGGTACTGAAGCTTTCTTT